This T cell receptor (beta chain) was documented in a study of blood T cell repertoires in COVID-19. Looking at the study overall: Acute and convalescent COVID-19 samples came from the United States, Italy and Spain. Sample material is recorded as cDNA or gDNA derived from T cells, B-cell-depleted T cells, or PBMCs.

V shed 7 bases and J shed 6 bases, with 9 bases lying between them. The CDR3 has 12 residues. In the authors' workflow: Counts of nucleated cells, estimated from reference gene primer amplification, were obtained. Profiled with immunoSEQ multiplex PCR; TCRdb holds only in-frame clones, not every one. D and trimming come from the DNA, and the V and J calls and clone size come from that table. The repertoire consists of roughly 200,000 clones, with roughly 89% occurring once and the leading ten covering 0.62%. This chain joins TRBV12-3 or TRBV12-4 and TRBJ2-2; D unclear. Sample: peripheral blood. The receptor comes from a man aged 50 to 60 with acute or convalescent COVID-19. In DNA form, the CDR3 reads TGTGCCAGCACTAGGTCTGCCGGGGAGCTGTTTTTT. Translated: CASTRSAGELFF.